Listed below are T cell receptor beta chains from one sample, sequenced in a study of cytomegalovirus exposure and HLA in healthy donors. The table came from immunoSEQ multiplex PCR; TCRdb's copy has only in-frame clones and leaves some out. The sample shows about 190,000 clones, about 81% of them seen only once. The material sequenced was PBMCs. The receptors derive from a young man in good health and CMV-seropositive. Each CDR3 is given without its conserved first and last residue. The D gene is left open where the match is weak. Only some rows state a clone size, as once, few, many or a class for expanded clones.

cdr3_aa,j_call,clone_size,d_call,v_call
ASSLAGTSVKTQY,TRBJ2-3,NA,TRBD2,TRBV5-6
ASSLDSVEETQY,TRBJ2-5,NA,NA,TRBV5-1
AWSEGGSENIQY,TRBJ2-4,NA,NA,TRBV30
ASSLTQGYEQY,TRBJ2-7,NA,NA,TRBV6-6
ASRRQESNQPQH,TRBJ1-5,few,NA,TRBV27
ASSSTRGEGGNQPQH,TRBJ1-5,NA,NA,TRBV27
ASSAGTGLIMNTEAF,TRBJ1-1,NA,TRBD1,TRBV9
ASSLASKETQY,TRBJ2-5,few,NA,TRBV7-7
ASSYSSGGTFYEQY,TRBJ2-7,once,TRBD2,TRBV6-5
ASSLSTQGRETQY,TRBJ2-5,NA,NA,TRBV27
ASSLTGQRFETQY,TRBJ2-5,NA,TRBD1,TRBV5-8
ASSTWGDSPLH,TRBJ1-6,NA,NA,TRBV27
ASSNGPRATEAF,TRBJ1-1,few,NA,TRBV4-2
ASSPGGGGNQPQH,TRBJ1-5,NA,NA,TRBV18
ASIPAGSGNTIY,TRBJ1-3,NA,NA,TRBV6-5
ASSLWSAGTAGNTIY,TRBJ1-3,NA,TRBD1,TRBV11-2
ASSPPSGFYGNTIY,TRBJ1-3,NA,NA,TRBV18
ASSEASREWREQY,TRBJ2-7,NA,TRBD2,TRBV6-1
ASSPTVTGNTIY,TRBJ1-3,once,NA,TRBV5-1
ASSQGGGPNTGELF,TRBJ2-2,NA,NA,TRBV4-3
AAGTSGYEQY,TRBJ2-7,NA,TRBD2,TRBV2
ASSPTSGSYEQY,TRBJ2-7,NA,TRBD2,TRBV5-4
ASSLGLATYNEQF,TRBJ2-1,NA,NA,TRBV5-8
ASSFRQGGTQY,TRBJ2-5,NA,NA,TRBV28
ASSPNLRTGRTGELF,TRBJ2-2,NA,TRBD1,TRBV7-9
ASSLETNSNQPQH,TRBJ1-5,once,NA,TRBV7-2
ASSPGWGEKLF,TRBJ1-4,NA,NA,TRBV7-9
ASSQESLGIGGNEQF,TRBJ2-1,NA,NA,TRBV4-1
ASSAFQETQY,TRBJ2-5,NA,NA,TRBV9
ASQDRLNEKLF,TRBJ1-4,NA,NA,TRBV6-6
ASSQTASGNTIY,TRBJ1-3,few,NA,TRBV4-1
ASSQGTGTTYEQY,TRBJ2-7,NA,NA,TRBV4-3
ASSLSGQLNTEAF,TRBJ1-1,NA,NA,TRBV5-5
ASSPRPGLAGVRSSYEQY,TRBJ2-7,NA,TRBD2,TRBV18
ASSVLAGGPNEQF,TRBJ2-1,NA,TRBD2,TRBV9
ASSVGSRPSEAF,TRBJ1-1,NA,NA,TRBV9
ASSQGQGATGELF,TRBJ2-2,NA,TRBD1,TRBV4-1
ASSFGTGSYEQY,TRBJ2-7,NA,TRBD1,TRBV5-1
ASSPQRSQETQY,TRBJ2-5,NA,NA,TRBV4-3
ASSIPRRREGPTGELF,TRBJ2-2,NA,TRBD2,TRBV19
ASSMRGGNTGELF,TRBJ2-2,NA,TRBD2,TRBV19
ASSVDRGRVEAF,TRBJ1-1,NA,TRBD1,TRBV6-5
ASSPGGSGRGNEQF,TRBJ2-1,few,TRBD2,TRBV7-9
ASSLMGAGNTEAF,TRBJ1-1,NA,NA,TRBV5-1
ASSPSAAGEQF,TRBJ2-1,NA,NA,TRBV4-3
ASKESPSLYNEQF,TRBJ2-1,NA,NA,TRBV28
ASSSRGLGMGYT,TRBJ1-2,NA,TRBD1,TRBV7-8
ASSPRLDSPLH,TRBJ1-6,NA,NA,TRBV7-8
ASSLTWGPDEQY,TRBJ2-7,NA,NA,TRBV5-1
ASSLTTGSTGELF,TRBJ2-2,once,NA,TRBV11-2
SVLRLGQSREQY,TRBJ2-7,NA,NA,TRBV29-1
ASIGGIAGANVLT,TRBJ2-6,NA,NA,TRBV6-1
ASSKGGVNTEAF,TRBJ1-1,NA,NA,TRBV21-1
ASSSRVNTEAF,TRBJ1-1,once,NA,TRBV7-9
ASRPLAGGGTGELF,TRBJ2-2,NA,TRBD2,TRBV6-6
ACRREGSTEAF,TRBJ1-1,NA,NA,TRBV6-1
ASSLIVPTDEQY,TRBJ2-7,NA,NA,TRBV7-9
ASAGLAGDYEQY,TRBJ2-7,NA,TRBD2,TRBV6-5